Below, one TCR beta chain is given with its context. This sample was included in a study of blood T cell repertoires in COVID-19. The data were produced by immunoSEQ multiplex PCR, yet TCRdb's version contains in-frame clones alone and is incomplete. The sample holds fewer than 200,000 clones, around 90% seen once. The CDR3 covers 14 residues. Germline V gene sequence: CDR1 MNHEY, CDR2 SVGAGI. V shed 10 bases and J 1 base; nucleotides not matched to a gene: 10. Assignments of participants to cohorts depended upon their own reported clinical history. The specimen sequenced was PBMCs or T cells enriched from blood (not recorded which). This TCR was recovered from a woman aged 18-30 years who had recovered from COVID-19. The rearrangement uses TRBV6-5 and TRBJ2-7; TRBD2 matches 7 bases. This chain's CDR3 is CATTSGGTSYEQYF. In DNA, the CDR3 is TGTGCCACCACCTCCGGGGGGACTTCCTACGAGCAGTACTTC.